One sample yielded the 17 T cell receptor beta chains listed below, sequenced in a study of radiotherapy plus CTLA-4 blockade in lung cancer. TCRdb's table, derived via immunoSEQ multiplex PCR, lists solely in-frame clones and lacks some. The table records some 100,000 clones, more than 65% of them present only once. Sequenced here: peripheral blood, sampled from a patient treated with radiotherapy plus ipilimumab. The receptors shown here come from a human donor with non-small cell lung cancer who had a partial response to radiotherapy plus ipilimumab.

This clone was seen only a few times. The rearrangement links TRBV4-3 to TRBJ1-4; D may be TRBD1 (6 bases). Germline CDR1 is LGHNA and CDR2 is YSLEER. The CDR3 runs to 19 residues. V shed 2 bases and J shed 5 bases, with 24 bases lying between them. CDR3 coding DNA: TGCGCCAGCAGCCAAAGGGGTGCGGGGGCAGTTATCAAGAATGAAAAACTGTTTTTT. Its protein product is CASSQRGAGAVIKNEKLFF.

J is TRBJ2-3 and V is TRBV5-8; 8 nucleotides match TRBD1. The germline CDR1 and CDR2 sequences are SGHTS and YDEGEE. The length of the CDR3 is 13 residues. The V segment lost 5 bases and the J segment 7 bases; nucleotides outside the gene matches: 6. CDR3 sequence (DNA): TGTGCCAGCAGGAGGACAGGGACAAATACGCAGTATTTT. This translates into CASRRTGTNTQYF.

The gene calls are TRBV14 and TRBJ1-2, with 8 bases that match TRBD1. V trimming: 0 bases; J trimming: 7 bases; junction bases outside the gene matches: 1. Germline CDR1 is SGHDN and CDR2 is FVKESK. The CDR3 contains 13 residues. The CDR3 loop reads CASSQDRGLGYTF. CDR3 coding DNA: TGTGCCAGCAGCCAAGACAGGGGGCTTGGCTACACCTTC. The entire variable domain, with the rest obtained from reference TRBV14 and TRBJ1-2, is as follows: EAGVTQFPSHSVIEKGQTVTLRCDPISGHDNLYWYRRVMGKEIKFLLHFVKESKQDESGMPNNRFLAERTGGTYSTLKVQPAELEDSGVYFCASSQDRGLGYTFGSGTRLTVV.

This chain uses TRBV10-2 with TRBJ2-3; D not certain. The V and J ends lost 3 bases and 4 bases respectively, with 5 bases between them. The germline CDR1 and CDR2 sequences are WSHSY and SAAADI. The CDR3 extends over 12 amino acids. In DNA, the CDR3 is TGCGCCAGCAGTGACCCTGCAGATACGCAGTATTTT. This translates into CASSDPADTQYF.

The V gene is TRBV9, the J gene TRBJ2-2, with 9 bases that match TRBD1. V lost 2 bases to trimming and J lost 2 bases; unmatched junction nucleotides: 4. The length of the CDR3 is 16 residues. The V gene's germline CDR1 is SGDLS and CDR2 YYNGEE. The DNA of the CDR3 is TGTGCCAGCAGCGTCGGGACAGGGACTAACACCGGGGAGCTGTTTTTT. Residues: CASSVGTGTNTGELFF. Full variable domain (outside the CDR3, taken from reference TRBV9 and TRBJ2-2): DSGVTQTPKHLITATGQRVTLRCSPRSGDLSVYWYQQSLDQGLQFLIQYYNGEERAKGNILERFSAQQFPDLHSELNLSSLELGDSALYFCASSVGTGTNTGELFFGEGSRLTVL.

The CDR3 DNA reads as TGCGCCAGCAGCCAAGTTGGGGCAGTCGGCCAAGAGACCCAGTACTTC. Its translation: CASSQVGAVGQETQYF. This chain uses TRBV4-1 with TRBJ2-5; D might be TRBD1 (5 bases). Germline V gene lookup returns CDR1 MGHRA and CDR2 YSYEKL. The CDR3 is 16 amino acids. Trimming removed 1 base from V and 1 base from J, with 13 bases in between.

The chain recombines TRBV5-1 with TRBJ2-3; TRBD1 aligns across 9 bases. Germline CDR1 reads SGHRS; CDR2 reads YFSETQ. With V trimmed by 2 bases and J by 0 bases, 4 bases remained unmatched. CDR3 length equals 16 residues. The CDR3 spells CASSLPGQGSTDTQYF. Written as DNA, the CDR3 is TGCGCCAGCAGCTTACCGGGACAGGGCAGCACAGATACGCAGTATTTT.

DNA for the CDR3: TGCGCCAGCACCCCCATAGAGGGAAACACCGGGGAGCTGTTTTTT. Translation gives CASTPIEGNTGELFF. The V gene is TRBV5-1, the J gene TRBJ2-2; a weak D match, TRBD2 (5 bases). Germline values: CDR1 SGHRS, CDR2 YFSETQ. CDR3 length: 15 amino acids. Trimming stripped 6 bases from V and 2 bases from J, with 14 bases between.

The gene calls are TRBV4-3 and TRBJ2-3, with a weak D call TRBD2 (6 bases). This CDR3 spans 16 amino acids. Germline CDR1 and CDR2: LGHNA and YSLEER. V dropped 4 bases and J dropped 4 bases, with 18 bases sitting between them. The CDR3 sequence is CASSPHAGSGSDTQYF. The CDR3 DNA is TGCGCCAGCAGCCCCCACGCCGGGAGTGGGTCAGATACGCAGTATTTT.

The rearrangement joins TRBV14 to TRBJ2-1; D might be TRBD1 (6 bases). The germline CDR1 and CDR2 sequences are SGHDN and FVKESK. The ends were cut back, 4 bases at V and 7 bases at J, with 17 bases in the middle. This CDR3 region has 15 residues. In nucleotides, the CDR3 is TGTGCCAGCAGCCTACAGGGTCCAATCAATAATGAGCAGTTCTTC. It codes for CASSLQGPINNEQFF.

The V gene is TRBV6-5, the J gene TRBJ2-1, with a tentative D call TRBD2 (5 bases). Germline V gene data show CDR1 as MNHEY and CDR2 as SVGAGI. Between the trimmed V and J ends, which lost 8 bases and 8 bases, there was a span of 22 bases. The CDR3 loop spans 15 amino acids. CDR3 sequence reads: CASVIPIRGVYEQFF. DNA of the CDR3: TGTGCCAGCGTCATACCCATCCGGGGTGTGTATGAGCAGTTCTTC.

The V and J genes are TRBV9 and TRBJ2-2; 9 bases map to TRBD2. V lost 0 bases to trimming and J lost 5 bases; unmatched junction nucleotides: 5. This CDR3 contains 16 residues. Germline lookup yields CDR1 SGDLS and CDR2 YYNGEE. In DNA, the CDR3 is TGTGCCAGCAGCGTAGCGGTAGCGGGAGCTACCGGGGAGCTGTTTTTT. Its translation is CASSVAVAGATGELFF.

This clone was seen once. The chain is built from TRBV18 and TRBJ2-7; 10 bases match TRBD2. V shed 1 base and J 5 bases; nucleotides not matched to a gene: 5. This CDR3 contains 15 residues. The germline V gene encodes CDR1 KGHSH and CDR2 LQKENI. CDR3 residues: CASSPHLAGEDEQYF. Here the CDR3 DNA reads TGTGCCAGCTCACCACATCTAGCGGGAGAAGACGAGCAGTACTTC.

This clone has just one count. The gene calls are TRBV28 and TRBJ2-6, with 7 bases lining up with TRBD1. The V and J ends lost 2 bases and 4 bases, in that order; junction bases with no gene match: 2. The CDR3 has 15 amino acids. Germline lookup yields CDR1 MDHEN and CDR2 SYDVKM. The CDR3 is CASSLGQAGANVLTF. Here the CDR3 DNA reads TGTGCCAGCAGTTTAGGACAGGCCGGGGCCAACGTCCTGACTTTC. Complete variable domain (other parts from reference TRBV28 and TRBJ2-6): DVKVTQSSRYLVKRTGEKVFLECVQDMDHENMFWYRQDPGLGLRLIYFSYDVKMKEKGDIPEGYSVSREKKERFSLILESASTNQTSMYLCASSLGQAGANVLTFGAGSRLTVL.

This clone appeared a single time. The gene calls are TRBV5-1 and TRBJ2-7; 10 nucleotides agree with TRBD1. The V gene end was trimmed by 3 bases and the J gene end by 2 bases; junction bases not matched to a gene: 2. The V gene's germline CDR1 is SGHRS and CDR2 YFSETQ. The CDR3 is made up of 14 amino acids. CDR3 in amino acids: CASSSGTGAYEQYV. The CDR3 DNA reads TGCGCCAGCAGCTCCGGGACAGGGGCCTACGAGCAGTACGTC.

A few counts support this clone. The chain joins TRBV4-3 to TRBJ2-1; 7 bases line up with TRBD2. From germline, CDR1 is LGHNA and CDR2 YSLEER. V shed 0 bases, J shed 1 base, and the junction held 6 bases outside the gene matches. The CDR3 runs 17 residues. The CDR3 DNA is TGCGCCAGCAGCCAAGATCACCTAGCGGTGTCCTACAATGAGCAGTTCTTC. Its protein is CASSQDHLAVSYNEQFF.

The CDR3 nucleotides read TGTGCCAGCAGTTTAGGAACGTTTAGGGAGGAGACCCAGTACTTC. Translated: CASSLGTFREETQYF. The chain carries TRBV28 and TRBJ2-5; D may be TRBD2 (5 bases). Germline V gene lookup returns CDR1 MDHEN and CDR2 SYDVKM. The CDR3 length is 15 residues. V was trimmed by 2 bases and J by 5 bases, leaving 15 bases between them. The complete variable domain, with remaining parts taken from reference TRBV28 and TRBJ2-5, reads DVKVTQSSRYLVKRTGEKVFLECVQDMDHENMFWYRQDPGLGLRLIYFSYDVKMKEKGDIPEGYSVSREKKERFSLILESASTNQTSMYLCASSLGTFREETQYFGPGTRLLVL.